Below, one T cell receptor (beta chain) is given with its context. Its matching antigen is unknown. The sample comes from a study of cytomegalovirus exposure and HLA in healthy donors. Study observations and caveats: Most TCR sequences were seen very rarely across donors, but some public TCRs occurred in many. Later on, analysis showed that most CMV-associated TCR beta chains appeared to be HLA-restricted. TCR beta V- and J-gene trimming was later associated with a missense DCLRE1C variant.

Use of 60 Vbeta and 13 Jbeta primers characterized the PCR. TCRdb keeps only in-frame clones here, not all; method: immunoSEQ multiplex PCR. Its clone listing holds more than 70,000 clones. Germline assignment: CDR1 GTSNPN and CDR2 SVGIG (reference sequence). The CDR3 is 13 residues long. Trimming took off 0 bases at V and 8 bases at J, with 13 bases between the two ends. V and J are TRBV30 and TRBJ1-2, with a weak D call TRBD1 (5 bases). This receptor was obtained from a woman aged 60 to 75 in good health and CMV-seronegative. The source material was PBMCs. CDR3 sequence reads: CAWSVRGAAGYTF. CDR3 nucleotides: TGTGCCTGGAGTGTACGCGGGGCGGCGGGCTACACCTTC.